One and the same sample provided the 20 T cell receptor beta chains below, sequenced in a study of tumor and adjacent non-tumor tissue in lung cancer. RNA was extracted from bulk tissue without any cell sorting. Distant lung tissue was collected more than 3 cm away from the tumor edge. A modified ARM-PCR protocol with three rounds of nested PCR amplified TCRbeta. Via MiXCR, TCRdb re-called the multiplex PCR reads, giving one row per CDR3 protein. Counted here are 44,000 or so distinct CDR3 sequences, roughly 60% occurring once; the ten biggest clones make up 19%. The sequenced material came from distant non-tumor lung tissue. The receptors were sampled from a woman aged 40 to 50 with non-small cell lung cancer.

The sample holds many counts of this clonotype. The V gene is TRBV6-1, the J gene TRBJ2-3; a possible D gene is TRBD2 (5 bases). Germline assignment: CDR1 MNHNS and CDR2 SASEGT. CDR3 length: 13 residues. Trimming removed 11 bases from V and 2 bases from J, with 14 bases in between. The CDR3 coding sequence is TGTGCCTCGGGGATCTCTGACACAGATACGCAGTATTTT. Translation: CASGISDTDTQYF.

This clonotype was recorded a few times. A read error may explain this, as a much larger clone is one base away. The V gene is TRBV12-3 or TRBV12-4, the J gene TRBJ1-1; TRBD1 matches at 7 bases. The CDR3 runs 13 residues. V lost 5 bases, J lost 7 bases, and 7 bases stayed unmatched. The CDR3 here is CASSTSTGIEAFF. The CDR3 DNA sequence: TGTGCCAGCAGTACCTCGACAGGGATTGAAGCTTTCTTT.

This clonotype was detected a few times. This chain links TRBV5-1 with TRBJ2-2; 8 bases line up with TRBD2. V was pared by 0 bases and J by 4 bases, with 2 bases of the junction left unmatched. This CDR3 is built from 15 residues. Germline V gives CDR1 SGHRS, CDR2 YFSETQ. The CDR3 protein is CASSLAGGGTGELFF. CDR3 DNA: TGCGCCAGCAGCTTGGCGGGAGGGGGCACCGGGGAGCTGTTTTTT. Complete variable domain (other parts from reference TRBV5-1 and TRBJ2-2): KAGVTQTPRYLIKTRGQQVTLSCSPISGHRSVSWYQQTPGQGLQFLFEYFSETQRNKGNFPGRFSGRQFSNSRSEMNVSTLELGDSALYLCASSLAGGGTGELFFGEGSRLTVL.

As regards this clonotype: The junction and the germline gene differ at one end; a read error may be behind it. The V gene is TRBV7-9, the J gene TRBJ2-1; 7 nucleotides line up with TRBD2. Germline CDR1 is SEHNR and CDR2 is FQNEAQ (reference sequence). The CDR3 sequence is 19 residues long. The CDR3 coding sequence is TGCGCCAGCAAAACTCATCGCCGGGACTACGATCGATCCTACAATGAGCAGTTCTTC. Protein: CASKTHRRDYDRSYNEQFF.

This clonotype showed up just a few times. As DNA, the CDR3 is TGCGCCAGCAGGAAACTAGCGGCGGACACCTACGAGCAGTACTTC. Protein sequence: CASRKLAADTYEQYF. The chain recombines TRBV5-1 with TRBJ2-7; TRBD2 matches 8 bases. Germline CDR1 SGHRS, CDR2 YFSETQ. CDR3 length: 15 residues. Trimming at V came to 5 bases and at J to 2 bases, leaving 9 bases not matched to a gene.

The CDR3 reads CASSAADRFIDTQYF. The CDR3 DNA reads TGTGCCAGCAGTGCTGCGGACAGGTTCATAGATACGCAGTATTTT. The chain joins TRBV25-1 to TRBJ2-3, with 7 bases identical to TRBD1. The CDR3 runs 15 residues. V gave up 4 bases and J gave up 5 bases; unmatched junction bases: 9. Germline CDR1 is MGHDK and CDR2 is SYGVNS.

A word on this clonotype: The junction differs from germline at one of its ends, possibly a read error. V usage is TRBV29-1 and J usage is TRBJ2-7; 7 nucleotides align to TRBD2. From germline, CDR1 is SQVTM and CDR2 ANQGSEA. This CDR3 has 13 amino acids. The CDR3 region is CSVLLALTYDQYF. DNA of the CDR3: TGCAGCGTACTACTAGCGTTGACCTACGATCAGTACTTC.

This clonotype has only a few counts. The chain has TRBV7-3 and TRBJ2-1, with D tentatively TRBD1 or TRBD2 (5 bases each). V gave up 2 bases and J gave up 13 bases, with 15 bases separating them. Looked up from germline, CDR1 is SGHTA and CDR2 is FQGTGA. The length of the CDR3 is 13 residues. The CDR3 sequence is CASSLGPGLFQFF. CDR3 in DNA: TGTGCCAGCAGCTTAGGTCCGGGGCTCTTCCAGTTCTTC.

About this clonotype: An end of the junction does not agree with germline; a read error may underlie this. The chain carries TRBV11-2 and TRBJ1-2, with 7 bases identical to TRBD1. This CDR3 has 12 amino acids. Germline loops: CDR1 SGHAT, CDR2 FQNNGV. DNA of the CDR3: TGTGCCAACAACTTCGGACAGGCCGGCTACACTTTC. Translated: CANNFGQAGYTF.

In regard to this clonotype: One base away lies a much larger clone, so this may be a sequencing read error. The chain carries TRBV20-1 and TRBJ1-1; D ambiguous. Germline CDR1 DFQATT, CDR2 SNEGSKA (reference sequence). This CDR3 spans 11 amino acids. The V and J ends lost 5 bases and 8 bases respectively, with 12 bases between them. Here the CDR3 reads CSARPQKEAFF. The CDR3 DNA reads as TGCAGTGCTCGCCCCCAGAAGGAAGCTTTCTTT.

This clonotype has a count of ten or more. The V call is TRBV12-3 or TRBV12-4, the J call TRBJ1-1; 12 nucleotides align to TRBD1. The CDR3 covers 17 residues. With 3 bases clipped from V and 1 base from J, the junction kept 6 bases outside the gene matches. The CDR3 sequence: CASSLGGQGARNTEAFF. The CDR3 DNA reads TGTGCCAGCAGTTTGGGGGGACAGGGGGCAAGGAACACTGAAGCTTTCTTT.

Comments on this clonotype: The junction does not match germline at one end; this may be a read error. The chain couples TRBV5-5 to TRBJ2-7; perhaps TRBD2 as D (5 bases). This CDR3 comprises 15 residues. CDR1 SGHKS and CDR2 YYEKEE come from the germline V gene (reference sequence). The DNA of the CDR3 is TGTGCCATCAGCTTGATGACTAACGGGTTCTACGAGCAGTACTTC. Translating it yields CAISLMTNGFYEQYF.

As concerns this clonotype: As the CDR3 is not closed by the conserved phenylalanine or tryptophan, this likely results from a read error. The chain combines TRBV7-9 with TRBJ1-2, with D perhaps TRBD1 (5 bases). Trimming removed 7 bases at V and 4 bases at J, with 16 bases between. The CDR3 is made up of 14 amino acids. Germline V gene lookup returns CDR1 SEHNR and CDR2 FQNEAQ (reference sequence). CDR3 nucleotides: TGTGCCAGCAACTCTTGGACAACCTCCTATGGCTACACCTCC. Its translation is CASNSWTTSYGYTS.

The chain couples TRBV10-2 to TRBJ2-7, with TRBD2 matching 13 bases. CDR3 size: 13 residues. J gave up 13 bases and V 10 bases, and 13 bases lay outside the gene matches. The germline gives CDR1 WSHSY, CDR2 SAAADI. In nucleotides, the CDR3 is TGCGCCAACCGGACTAGCGGGAGAGAAGGGCAATACTTC. Its translation: CANRTSGREGQYF.

This sequence joins TRBV6-2 or TRBV6-3 and TRBJ1-2; D uncertain. Trimming took 5 bases from V and 8 from J, leaving 15 bases between them. The CDR3 extends over 13 amino acids. Germline V gene lookup returns CDR1 MNHEY and CDR2 SVGEGT. The CDR3 DNA reads TGTGCCAGCAGTGACTGGGAGAGTAGGGGCTACACCTTC. This encodes CASSDWESRGYTF.

This rearrangement joins TRBV20-1 to TRBJ2-1; D gene uncertain. V lost 7 bases, J lost 5 bases, and 9 bases lay in between. CDR1 DFQATT and CDR2 SNEGSKA come from the germline V gene (reference sequence). This CDR3 spans 11 amino acids. CDR3 in amino acids: CSDRKNNEQFF. The CDR3 DNA is TGCAGTGATAGGAAGAACAATGAGCAGTTCTTC.

Note on this clonotype: One junction end does not reproduce the germline sequence, and a read error may be involved. The rearrangement uses TRBV29-1 and TRBJ2-3; a possible D gene is TRBD2 (6 bases). Germline V gives CDR1 SQVTM, CDR2 ANQGSEA. The CDR3 loop spans 14 amino acids. CDR3 region: CSVRVAANTDMQYF. DNA for the CDR3: TGCAGCGTGAGAGTAGCGGCCAACACAGATATGCAGTATTTT.

This clonotype showed up many times. The chain employs TRBV28 and TRBJ1-6; possibly TRBD1 for D (5 bases). The CDR3 is 16 amino acids. The germline V gene has CDR1 MDHEN and CDR2 SYDVKM. Trimming took off 2 bases at V and 1 base at J, with 9 bases between the two ends. The CDR3 bases are TGTGCCAGCAGTTTAAGGGGCAGGTCCTATAATTCACCCCTCCACTTT. Residues: CASSLRGRSYNSPLHF.

This clonotype has a handful of counts. The chain uses TRBV20-1 and TRBJ1-1; TRBD1 is a possible D gene (5 bases). The germline CDR1 and CDR2 sequences are DFQATT and SNEGSKA (reference sequence). The V end was cut by 1 base, the J end by 7 bases, with 10 bases between. This CDR3 is 12 amino acids long. CDR3 sequence: CSARVGEDEAFF. The DNA for the CDR3 is TGCAGTGCTAGAGTGGGGGAGGATGAAGCTTTCTTT.

As concerns this clonotype: This sequence may be a read error, since a much larger clone differs from it by one base. The CDR3 sequence: CASSLGRTALF. Written as DNA, the CDR3 is TGTGCCAGCAGTTTGGGCCGGACAGCTTTATTT. The chain has TRBV28 and TRBJ1-1; tentatively, D is TRBD1 (6 bases). Germline V gene data show CDR1 as MDHEN and CDR2 as SYDVKM. The CDR3 has 11 residues.